The 15 T cell receptor beta chains listed next were all sequenced from one sample in a study of chemoradiotherapy in HPV16-positive cancers. Profiling relied on immunoSEQ multiplex PCR, and the TCRdb table lists in-frame clones only, not all of them. The table shows 8,500 to 9,000 clones, with under 80% occurring only once. The sample was gathered from a patient who underwent chemoradiotherapy. Every receptor here comes from a human donor with HPV-associated anogenital cancer.

This clone was detected only a few times. This chain links TRBV9 with TRBJ2-3; D remains ambiguous. V lost 0 bases and J 2 bases, leaving 10 bases between the germline ends. This CDR3 region has 15 residues. Germline assignment: CDR1 SGDLS and CDR2 YYNGEE. CDR3 sequence (DNA): TGTGCCAGCAGCGTAGGATTTAGCAACACAGATACGCAGTATTTT. Translation: CASSVGFSNTDTQYF. Full variable domain (missing parts from reference TRBV9 and TRBJ2-3): DSGVTQTPKHLITATGQRVTLRCSPRSGDLSVYWYQQSLDQGLQFLIQYYNGEERAKGNILERFSAQQFPDLHSELNLSSLELGDSALYFCASSVGFSNTDTQYFGPGTRLTVL.

This clone was counted a few times. The rearrangement links TRBV6-5 to TRBJ2-2; no clear D gene. Germline loops: CDR1 MNHEY, CDR2 SVGAGI. This CDR3 spans 15 amino acids. The V end was cut by 2 bases, the J end by 2 bases, with 9 bases between. Here the CDR3 reads CASSYDSTNTGELFF. The CDR3 DNA sequence: TGTGCCAGCAGTTACGATTCGACAAACACCGGGGAGCTGTTTTTT.

Only one count was recorded for this clone. The gene calls are TRBV6-1 and TRBJ2-7; 7 positions agree with TRBD1. The CDR3 is made up of 15 amino acids. Germline CDR1 is MNHNS and CDR2 is SASEGT. V shed 0 bases, J shed 6 bases, and the junction held 8 bases outside the gene matches. CDR3 region: CASSEAWTGLGEQYF. DNA for the CDR3: TGTGCCAGCAGTGAAGCCTGGACAGGTCTCGGCGAGCAGTACTTC.

The rearrangement joins TRBV30 to TRBJ2-1; D not certain. The germline V gene encodes CDR1 GTSNPN and CDR2 SVGIG (reference sequence). This CDR3 is 13 amino acids long. V was shortened by 3 bases and J by 2 bases, with 8 bases between the two germline ends. The CDR3 region is CAWRDTPYNEQFF. As DNA, the CDR3 is TGTGCCTGGAGAGACACACCCTACAATGAGCAGTTCTTC. Filled out from reference TRBV30 and TRBJ2-1, the complete variable domain reads SQTIHQWPATLVQPVGSPLSLECTVEGTSNPNLYWYRQAAGRGLQLLFYSVGIGQISSEVPQNLSASRPQDRQFILSSKKLLLSDSGFYLCAWRDTPYNEQFFGPGTRLTVL.

The chain links TRBV7-2 to TRBJ2-2; possible D gene TRBD2, 5 bases. Germline CDR1 SGHTA, CDR2 FQGNSA. The CDR3 totals 15 residues. Trimming took 5 bases from V and 2 from J, leaving 12 bases between them. In nucleotides, the CDR3 is TGTGCCAGCAGCCGGGGAGTCATTAACACCGGGGAGCTGTTTTTT. It specifies CASSRGVINTGELFF.

V and J are TRBV4-1 and TRBJ2-7, with TRBD2 matching 9 bases. V dropped 4 bases and J dropped 4; count of bases not matched to a gene: 2. In germline, CDR1 is MGHRA, CDR2 YSYEKL. The CDR3 sequence is 13 residues long. CDR3 loop: CASSRTSDYEQYF. The CDR3 DNA is TGCGCCAGCAGCCGGACTAGCGATTACGAGCAGTACTTC.

About this clone: Other DNA sequences from this sample encode an identical CDR3 as well. The CDR3 spells CASSFGSQPQHF. CDR3 DNA: TGTGCCAGCAGCTTTGGGTCTCAGCCCCAGCATTTT. The genes are TRBV7-9 and TRBJ1-5; D uncertain. V lost 3 bases to trimming and J lost 6 bases, with 6 bases between them. Germline V gene sequence: CDR1 SEHNR, CDR2 FQNEAQ (reference sequence). The CDR3 is 12 residues long.

The V gene is TRBV2, the J gene TRBJ1-1; 8 bases are a match to TRBD1. This CDR3 contains 15 residues. J gave up 1 base and V 2 bases, and 3 bases lay outside the gene matches. Germline CDR1 reads SNHLY; CDR2 reads FYNNEI. This CDR3 is CASSEFGQGNTEAFF. The DNA for the CDR3 is TGTGCCAGCAGTGAATTCGGACAGGGGAACACTGAAGCTTTCTTT.

This rearrangement joins TRBV20-1 to TRBJ1-2, with 9 bases that match TRBD1. V dropped 6 bases and J dropped 6; count of bases not matched to a gene: 2. This CDR3 has 11 residues. The germline V gene encodes CDR1 DFQATT and CDR2 SNEGSKA (reference sequence). The CDR3 region has the DNA TGCAGTGCCGGGACAGGGAATGGCTACACCTTC. Encoded protein: CSAGTGNGYTF.

The chain employs TRBV7-6 and TRBJ2-3, with a weak D call TRBD2 (6 bases). This CDR3 is built from 16 residues. Germline V CDR1 and CDR2: SGHVS, FNYEAQ. Trimming took off 1 base at V and 4 bases at J, with 15 bases between the two ends. This CDR3 is CASSLDMTGVSDTQYF. CDR3 bases: TGTGCCAGCAGCTTAGACATGACGGGAGTATCAGATACGCAGTATTTT.

The gene calls are TRBV11-2 and TRBJ2-7; TRBD2 might be the D (6 bases). V lost 4 bases to trimming and J lost 7 bases, with 14 bases between them. From germline, CDR1 is SGHAT and CDR2 FQNNGV. The CDR3 loop spans 13 amino acids. The CDR3: CASSWDSSREQYF. The CDR3 bases are TGTGCCAGCAGCTGGGACTCATCTAGAGAGCAGTACTTC. The full variable domain, with the rest looked up from reference TRBV11-2 and TRBJ2-7, is EAGVAQSPRYKIIEKRQSVAFWCNPISGHATLYWYQQILGQGPKLLIQFQNNGVVDDSQLPKDRFSAERLKGVDSTLKIQPAKLEDSAVYLCASSWDSSREQYFGPGTRLTVT.

The V and J genes are TRBV7-2 and TRBJ2-1; TRBD2 agrees at 8 bases. The germline gives CDR1 SGHTA, CDR2 FQGNSA. This CDR3 has 16 amino acids. The trim removed 2 bases at V and 8 bases at J, leaving 11 bases unmatched. Written as DNA, the CDR3 is TGTGCCAGCAGCTTAAGAAGCGGGAGAGCTTCGGATGAGCAGTTCTTC. This codes for CASSLRSGRASDEQFF.

The rearrangement joins TRBV2 to TRBJ1-4; 7 positions match TRBD1. CDR3 length: 15 residues. From germline, CDR1 is SNHLY and CDR2 FYNNEI. V shed 4 bases, J shed 8 bases, and the junction held 10 bases outside the gene matches. The CDR3 is CASSGQGGRGEKLFF. The CDR3 DNA follows: TGTGCCAGCAGTGGACAGGGCGGGAGAGGGGAAAAACTGTTTTTT.

The V gene is TRBV27, the J gene TRBJ2-5; D perhaps matches TRBD1 (6 bases). This CDR3 spans 13 amino acids. Per germline, CDR1 MNHEY and CDR2 SMNVEV (reference sequence). Trimming removed 4 bases at V and 4 bases at J, with 10 bases between. The CDR3 sequence is CASSSYRVETQYF. The CDR3 coding sequence is TGTGCCAGCAGTTCTTACAGGGTAGAGACCCAGTACTTC.

The chain is built from TRBV28 and TRBJ1-1; D possibly corresponds to TRBD1 (5 bases). The CDR3 runs 14 residues. The V gene lost 7 bases and the J gene lost 1 base, with 13 bases spanning the gap. Germline CDR1 MDHEN, CDR2 SYDVKM. The CDR3: CASNIQVGNTEAFF. The CDR3 nucleotides read TGTGCCAGCAATATACAGGTAGGGAACACTGAAGCTTTCTTT.